This TCR beta chain emerged from a study of blood T cell dynamics during melanoma immunotherapy. The time point denotes: week 3, after first cycle of checkpoint inhibitor. Profiling relied on immunoSEQ multiplex PCR, and the TCRdb table lists in-frame clones only, not all of them. The data contain 8,000 to 9,000 clones, 87% of them seen just once; the ten biggest clones take up more than 6%. The CDR3 covers 13 residues. Trimming removed 7 bases from V and 1 base from J, with 11 bases in between. Germline-derived CDR1 and CDR2 are MNHNY and SVGAGI (reference sequence). Source: blood, taken from a patient treated with checkpoint blockade. The sequence derives from a human donor with melanoma. The chain links TRBV6-6 to TRBJ2-7; no reliable D call. Written as DNA, the CDR3 is TGTGCCAGCATGGGCCGCAATTCCTACGAGCAGTACTTC. Translating gives CASMGRNSYEQYF.